The rows below give T cell receptor beta chains drawn from one sample of a study of blood T cell repertoires in COVID-19. TCRdb's table, derived via immunoSEQ multiplex PCR, lists solely in-frame clones and lacks some. The sample carries approximately 140,000 clones, more than 70% recorded once. Material: peripheral blood. The receptors shown here come from a man aged 55 to 70 with acute or convalescent COVID-19. The CDR3 runs from the conserved cysteine through the conserved F or W. A D gene is named only where the DNA matches it firmly. Rows give clone size only sometimes, using once, few, many, or a class for an expanded clone.

TRBV6-5	NA	TRBJ2-5	NA	TGTGCCAGCACCGGGTCAGGGCTGTCAGCGGAGACCCAGTACTTC	CASTGSGLSAETQYF
TRBV19	TRBD2	TRBJ2-5	NA	TGTGCCAGTAGTACCCCGGGAGGTGGGAACCAAGAGACCCAGTACTTC	CASSTPGGGNQETQYF
TRBV2	TRBD2	TRBJ2-1	NA	TGTGCCAGCAGTGAGTTGTGGGAGGGTTTCGATGAGCAGTTCTTC	CASSELWEGFDEQFF
TRBV5-1	NA	TRBJ1-3	NA	TGCGCCAGCAGCTCAGGGGACTCTGGAAACACCATATATTTT	CASSSGDSGNTIYF
TRBV5-4	NA	TRBJ1-4	NA	TGTGCCAGCAGCTCCGGAGGCAAAGTTGCAACTAATGAAAAACTGTTTTTT	CASSSGGKVATNEKLFF
TRBV19	TRBD1	TRBJ2-7	NA	TGTGCCAGTAGTCAAATCTGGGACAGCTCCTACGAGCAGTACTTC	CASSQIWDSSYEQYF
TRBV5-1	NA	TRBJ2-1	few	TGCGCCAGCAGCTTGGGGGACAATTACAATGAGCAGTTCTTC	CASSLGDNYNEQFF
TRBV19	TRBD1	TRBJ1-2	NA	TGTGCCAGTAGTATAGAAGGGACAGGGGTAACGAGTGGCTACACCTTC	CASSIEGTGVTSGYTF
TRBV7-8	TRBD1	TRBJ1-4	NA	TGTGCCAGCAGCCTCGTGACAGGGGGCGGGGAAAAACTGTTTTTT	CASSLVTGGGEKLFF
TRBV3-1/TRBV3-2	TRBD1	TRBJ1-1	NA	TGTGCCAGCAGCCAAACTAGGGGGCTGGACACTGAAGCTTTCTTT	CASSQTRGLDTEAFF
TRBV5-1	TRBD1	TRBJ2-5	NA	TGCGCCAGCAGCCTTCCCGGGACAGGGTACCAAGAGACCCAGTACTTC	CASSLPGTGYQETQYF
TRBV29-1	TRBD1	TRBJ2-3	NA	TGCAGCGTTGCACAGGGGGCCGCAGATACGCAGTATTTT	CSVAQGAADTQYF
TRBV3-1/TRBV3-2	TRBD1	TRBJ2-7	few	TGTGCCAGCAGCCGGGACAGGGCCCAATCCTACGAGCAGTACTTC	CASSRDRAQSYEQYF
TRBV19	TRBD1	TRBJ2-7	NA	TGTGCCAGTAGTATCCGGGACAGCTCCTACGAGCAGTACTTC	CASSIRDSSYEQYF
TRBV7-2	NA	TRBJ2-1	few	TGTGCCAGCAGCCTTGACTGGAGCTCCTACAATGAGCAGTTCTTC	CASSLDWSSYNEQFF
TRBV4-2	NA	TRBJ1-5	NA	TGTGCCAGCAGCCAAGACCAATTGCAGCCCCAGCATTTT	CASSQDQLQPQHF
TRBV9	NA	TRBJ2-1	NA	TGTGCCAGCAGCGTAGTTTCCATCTCCTACAATGAGCAGTTCTTC	CASSVVSISYNEQFF
TRBV19	NA	TRBJ1-6	NA	TGTGCCAGTAGTATAGAGCGGGGAAGTTCACCCCTCCACTTT	CASSIERGSSPLHF
TRBV7-6	TRBD1	TRBJ2-7	NA	TGTGCCAGCAGCTTTAGACAGGGCGGGGAGCAGTACTTC	CASSFRQGGEQYF
TRBV6-5	TRBD1	TRBJ2-3	NA	TGTGCCAGCAGTTATCGAGGGACAGGTAGCACAGATACGCAGTATTTT	CASSYRGTGSTDTQYF
TRBV9	NA	TRBJ2-2	NA	TGTGCCAGCAGCGTACAGGGAGGCACCGGGGAGCTGTTTTTT	CASSVQGGTGELFF
TRBV7-9	NA	TRBJ2-1	NA	TGTGCCAGCAGCTACGGGACCTACAATGAGCAGTTCTTC	CASSYGTYNEQFF
TRBV7-2	TRBD1	TRBJ1-6	NA	TGTGCCAGCAGCTCGGTGGGACAGGGGGGTTCACCCCTCCACTTT	CASSSVGQGGSPLHF
TRBV19	NA	TRBJ2-1	NA	TGTGCCAGTAGTATTCGAGGGACCTACAATGAGCAGTTCTTC	CASSIRGTYNEQFF
TRBV7-3	NA	TRBJ2-6	NA	TGTGCCAGCAGCTTAGACAGCTCTGGGGCCAACGTCCTGACTTTC	CASSLDSSGANVLTF
TRBV7-9	TRBD1	TRBJ2-4	few	TGTGCCAGCAGCCCCCGGACAGGGGGCCCCACCAAAAACATTCAGTACTTC	CASSPRTGGPTKNIQYF
TRBV5-1	TRBD2	TRBJ2-1	NA	TGCGCCAGCAGCAGGACGGGGGAGGGTGAGCAGTTCTTC	CASSRTGEGEQFF
TRBV28	NA	TRBJ1-6	NA	TGTGCCAGCAGTTTGACCCTCCAGGGTAATTCACCCCTCCACTTT	CASSLTLQGNSPLHF
TRBV20-1	NA	TRBJ1-5	NA	TGCAGTGCTAGTGGGAGCGGCAATCAGCCCCAGCATTTT	CSASGSGNQPQHF
TRBV9	TRBD2	TRBJ2-5	NA	TGTGCCAGCAGCGTAGTTAGCGGGGGGGCTGAGACCCAGTACTTC	CASSVVSGGAETQYF
TRBV30	NA	TRBJ1-2	NA	TGTGCCTGGAGTGTCCTGTTGGGGGGTCAAGGCTACACCTTC	CAWSVLLGGQGYTF
TRBV3-1/TRBV3-2	NA	TRBJ1-2	NA	TGTGCCAGCAGCCAAGATCTAGGGGCTAACTATGGCTACACCTTC	CASSQDLGANYGYTF
TRBV5-1	TRBD2	TRBJ2-1	NA	TGCGCCAGCAGCTCTCCGGGACTAGCGGGAGCTAGAGACAATGAGCAGTTCTTC	CASSSPGLAGARDNEQFF
TRBV6-6	TRBD2	TRBJ2-5	NA	TGTGCCAGCAGTGACCTAGCGGGGGGGCAAGAGACCCAGTACTTC	CASSDLAGGQETQYF
TRBV30	TRBD2	TRBJ2-1	NA	TGTGCCTGGAGCCGCGGGGGGAACAATGAGCAGTTCTTC	CAWSRGGNNEQFF
TRBV4-1	NA	TRBJ1-1	NA	TGCGCCAGCAGCCAAGATGTGGAAGCAGCAGGGCGAGGTTTT	CASSQDVEAAGRGF
TRBV4-1	TRBD1	TRBJ1-3	NA	TGCGCCAGCAGCCAGTTAACAGGGGGCTCTGGAAACACCATATATTTT	CASSQLTGGSGNTIYF
TRBV6-5	NA	TRBJ2-1	NA	TGTGCCAGCAGGAGGGCGGGTTACAATGAGCAGTTCTTC	CASRRAGYNEQFF
TRBV29-1	TRBD1	TRBJ2-7	NA	TGCAGCGCCACAGGGGAAGGTGGCGAGCAGTACTTC	CSATGEGGEQYF
TRBV19	TRBD1	TRBJ2-3	NA	TGTGCCAGTAGTATGTACAGGGGGCCTTTTCTTCAGGACACAGATACGCAGTATTTT	CASSMYRGPFLQDTDTQYF
TRBV6-5	TRBD2	TRBJ2-1	once	TGTGCCAGCAGTCAAACTAGCGCACCCTACAATGAGCAGTTCTTC	CASSQTSAPYNEQFF
TRBV6-5	TRBD1	TRBJ2-7	NA	TGTGCCAGCAGTTACTTTGTAGGACAGGGGAGCAACGAGCAGTACTTC	CASSYFVGQGSNEQYF
TRBV6-5	TRBD1	TRBJ1-4	NA	TGTGCCAGCACCCAATCAGGGGGGCGTAATGAAAAACTGTTTTTT	CASTQSGGRNEKLFF
TRBV5-6	TRBD1	TRBJ2-5	NA	TGTGCCAGCAGCTTGTCGGGACAGGGACGTGAGACCCAGTACTTC	CASSLSGQGRETQYF
TRBV6-5	NA	TRBJ2-7	NA	TGTGCCAGCACCTATTCGATGTCCTACGAGCAGTACTTC	CASTYSMSYEQYF
TRBV19	TRBD1	TRBJ1-2	once	TGTGCCAGTAGCCTTGGGGACAGGGTTTATGGCTACACCTTC	CASSLGDRVYGYTF
TRBV2	TRBD1	TRBJ2-3	NA	TGTGCCAGCATCGAGGACAGGGGGCGGGATACGCAGTATTTT	CASIEDRGRDTQYF
TRBV30	NA	TRBJ1-2	NA	TGTGCCTGGAGTGTACAATCTTTAGGCTACACCTTC	CAWSVQSLGYTF
TRBV10-3	NA	TRBJ2-5	NA	TGTGCCATCAGTGTAGAGGGGGTCCAAGAGACCCAGTACTTC	CAISVEGVQETQYF
TRBV10-2	NA	TRBJ1-4	once	TGCGCCAGCAGAACCGGGACAACATCAACTAATGAAAAACTGTTTTTT	CASRTGTTSTNEKLFF
TRBV30	TRBD1	TRBJ1-3	NA	TGTGCCTGGAGCACAGGGGCCGCCGGAAACACCATATATTTT	CAWSTGAAGNTIYF
TRBV10-3	NA	TRBJ2-3	NA	TGTGCCATCAGTGAGAACGGGGTAGCAGATACGCAGTATTTT	CAISENGVADTQYF
TRBV9	NA	TRBJ2-7	NA	TGTGCCAGCAGCCCCCCAGGCGGGTTATCCTACGAGCAGTACTTC	CASSPPGGLSYEQYF
TRBV3-1/TRBV3-2	NA	TRBJ1-1	NA	TGTGCCAGCAGCCAAGATAGCGCGGCCGCGGCTGAAGCTTTCTTT	CASSQDSAAAAEAFF
TRBV11-2	TRBD1	TRBJ1-4	once	TGTGCCAGCAGCTCGGGGGACAGAGAGGAAAAACTGTTTTTT	CASSSGDREEKLFF
TRBV4-1	TRBD1	TRBJ1-1	few	TGCGCCAGCAGCCAAGATTCGGGACAGGGATTAGGAGGCGCTGAAGCTTTCTTT	CASSQDSGQGLGGAEAFF
TRBV7-2	TRBD2	TRBJ2-1	NA	TGTGCCAGCAGCCCCGGGACTAGCGGCCACAATGAGCAGTTCTTC	CASSPGTSGHNEQFF